This TCR beta chain stems from a study of T-cell reconstitution after alpha-beta-depleted transplantation in children. Findings and caveats of the study: Approximately two months post-transplant, alpha-beta T cells reportedly originated from several hundred expanded graft clones. TCRbeta diversity was high at day 60 in some patients (a result of surviving recipient T cells and thymic progenitors). By one year post-transplant, T-cell counts and diversity largely arose from T cells that were newly produced.

Preparation of the TCRbeta library involved a method that used unique molecular identifiers. A single record per CDR3 protein comes from TCRdb applying MiXCR to the PCR reads. The sample holds about 980,000 distinct CDR3 sequences, around 30% seen once. This clonotype was detected only once. Its antigen is undetermined. This CDR3 region has 16 residues. CDR1 is ENHRY, CDR2 SYGVKD, per germline. The V and J ends lost 6 bases and 1 base respectively, with 16 bases between them. The source is a boy less than two years old who had a stem cell transplant for SCID, so the T cells may come from the graft donor. This material consisted of PBMCs, mostly from graft donor cells, taken 360 days after TCRalphabeta/CD19-depleted stem cell transplant. The rearrangement joins TRBV10-3 to TRBJ1-5, with a tentative D call TRBD1 (6 bases). The CDR3 loop reads CAISTSQGSSNQPQHF. Written as DNA, the CDR3 is TGTGCCATCAGCACCTCACAGGGATCGAGCAATCAGCCCCAGCATTTT.